This T cell receptor beta chain was recorded in a study of a mutant IDH1 vaccine in newly diagnosed glioma. Turning to the study itself: Of treated patients, around 60% were men and 37.5% women, averaging around 44 years.

The assay was immunoSEQ multiplex PCR, and TCRdb's table has in-frame clones only and misses some. The sample carries around 53,000 clones, more than 80% recorded once. Study-wide points: Pseudoprogression seemed unrelated to changes in top peripheral T cell clonotypes.

Time point noted: baseline, week 1 (first vaccination visit). The treatment is: pre-vaccination baseline after standard-of-care therapy. This clone qualifies as medium-sized. The antigen remains unidentified. CDR1 and CDR2 from the germline V gene are SGHNT and YYREEE (reference sequence). J gave up 4 bases and V 3 bases, and 3 bases lay outside the gene matches. This CDR3 has 14 amino acids. The source was PBMCs, collected from a glioma patient treated with radiotherapy, temozolomide or both. The chain combines TRBV5-4 with TRBJ1-1; 10 bases line up with TRBD1. The clonotype comes from a man in his forties with glioma. Written as DNA, the CDR3 is TGTGCCAGCAGCTCAAGGACAGGGGGCACTGAAGCTTTCTTT. Translation gives CASSSRTGGTEAFF.